The next 14 T cell receptor beta chains were all read from a single sample in a study of breast tumors, draining lymph nodes, adjacent tissues (dated by TCRdb to the mid-2010s). Receptors were amplified or captured by multiplex PCR. The run used an Illumina HiSeq 2000. TCRdb itself trimmed the public reads at Q25 with fastp, ran MiXCR and retained productive beta chains. Rows are unified per CDR3 protein, each entry keeping the most common DNA and genes. In all, the sample holds 200,000 or so distinct CDR3 sequences, and approximately 33% of those were seen once. The ten largest clones take up more than 4% of the sample. The lymph node samples were taken from the axillary draining lymph nodes of breast cancer patients. The sequenced sample was axillary lymph node tissue. The receptors were sampled from a female donor with breast cancer. Some clones in this sample may be carry-over from other donors' samples.

This clonotype was observed at least ten times. Relative to the germline gene, one junction end is altered; a read error may explain this. The chain has TRBV20-1 and TRBJ1-2; tentative D call: TRBD1 (6 bases). Germline CDR1 and CDR2: DFQATT and SNEGSKA (reference sequence). This CDR3 is built from 12 residues. The CDR3 loop reads CSAAGVEYGSTF. DNA of the CDR3: TGCAGTGCTGCAGGGGTTGAGTATGGCTCCACCTTC.

This clonotype was counted ten times or more. The J gene is TRBJ2-1, the V gene TRBV6-6, with 7 positions matching TRBD2. Losses at the gene ends were 7 bases for V and 7 bases for J; bases not matched to a gene: 7. Germline loops: CDR1 MNHNY, CDR2 SVGAGI (reference sequence). The CDR3 runs 13 residues. Here the CDR3 reads CASKMGGGNEQFF. CDR3 bases: TGTGCCAGCAAGATGGGGGGGGGTAATGAGCAGTTCTTC.

The chain combines TRBV5-1 with TRBJ2-3, with D possibly TRBD1 on 5 matching bases. Trimming pared 0 bases from V and 11 bases from J, leaving 19 bases between. The CDR3 covers 15 residues. Germline V gene sequence: CDR1 SGHRS, CDR2 YFSETQ. CDR3 residues: CASSLEGITYNEQYF. The DNA for the CDR3 is TGCGCCAGCAGCTTGGAGGGGATCACCTACAATGAGCAGTATTTT.

This clonotype was detected ten times or more. For the CDR3, the DNA is TGTGCCAGCAGTTTTCAGGGACAGCACAATGAGCAGTTCTTC. Its protein product is CASSFQGQHNEQFF. V is TRBV12-3 or TRBV12-4 and J is TRBJ2-1, with 7 bases fitting TRBD1. The V and J ends lost 3 bases and 5 bases, in that order; junction bases with no gene match: 4. The CDR3 loop spans 14 amino acids.

There are many counts of this clonotype. The J gene is TRBJ2-1, the V gene TRBV7-9; D is ambiguous. V was trimmed by 5 bases and J by 9 bases, leaving 17 bases between them. Germline CDR1 reads SEHNR; CDR2 reads FQNEAQ (reference sequence). The CDR3 spans 14 residues. CDR3 sequence (DNA): TGTGCCAGCAGCAATCCACTACCCGTCCGTGAGCAGTTCTTC. Translated, it gives CASSNPLPVREQFF.

This clonotype has at least ten counts. The chain carries TRBV20-1 and TRBJ1-5; tentatively, D is TRBD1 (6 bases). The CDR3 has 13 residues. The germline gives CDR1 DFQATT, CDR2 SNEGSKA (reference sequence). Trimming took off 3 bases at V and 5 bases at J, with 11 bases between the two ends. CDR3 region: CSASRDTDQPQHF. The CDR3 bases are TGCAGTGCTAGCCGGGACACCGATCAGCCCCAGCATTTT.

This clonotype was observed at least ten times. This chain links TRBV7-8 with TRBJ2-3, with D perhaps matching TRBD1 (6 bases). Germline V gene lookup returns CDR1 SGHVS and CDR2 FQNEAQ. V was shortened by 2 bases and J by 3 bases, with 18 bases between the two germline ends. There are 17 residues in the CDR3. CDR3 bases: TGTGCCAGCAGCTTACGAGTCCCTCTCCAGGGGACAGATACGCAGTATTTT. Amino acids: CASSLRVPLQGTDTQYF.

Worth noting for this clonotype: Since the CDR3 does not end with the conserved phenylalanine or tryptophan, this likely comes from a read error. The DNA is left out, because the CDR3 cannot be placed on it with certainty; the CDR3 is given as TCRdb lists it. The chain has TRBV13 and TRBJ2-6; TRBD2, the table's D call, lacks a check against the DNA. Germline V gives CDR1 PRHDT, CDR2 FYEKMQ (reference sequence). With termini counted, the CDR3 has 8 amino acids. CDR3 sequence reads: CASSQGLA.

Of note for this clonotype: A read error may explain this, as a much larger clone is one base away. This chain connects TRBV6-1 to TRBJ2-1; TRBD1 is a possible D gene (6 bases). This CDR3 is 15 amino acids long. In germline, CDR1 is MNHNS, CDR2 SASEGT. This chain's CDR3 is CAGRRADRAYNEQFF. The CDR3 coding sequence is TGTGCCGGCAGGAGAGCGGACAGAGCCTACAATGAGCAGTTCTTC.

The table lists this clonotype with a count of one. This may stem from a read error, because a much larger clone lies one nucleotide away. The chain combines TRBV12-3 or TRBV12-4 with TRBJ2-1; TRBD1 agrees at 8 bases. J gave up 1 base and V 6 bases, and 5 bases lay outside the gene matches. There are 15 residues in the CDR3. CDR3 sequence reads: CASSLRQGSYNEQFF. In DNA, the CDR3 is TGTGCCAGCAGCCTGCGACAGGGGTCCTACAATGAGCAGTTCTTC.

In the case of this clonotype: A much larger clone differs from this one at a single base, so this may be a read error. The chain recombines TRBV20-1 with TRBJ2-5; 7 bases align to TRBD1. The V segment lost 5 bases and the J segment 7 bases; nucleotides outside the gene matches: 13. The V gene's germline CDR1 is DFQATT and CDR2 SNEGSKA (reference sequence). The CDR3 loop spans 14 amino acids. CDR3 protein: CSAPKTTGSATQYF. The CDR3 DNA reads as TGCAGTGCTCCCAAGACGACAGGGTCCGCGACCCAGTACTTC.

Of note for this clonotype: A read error may explain this, as a much larger clone is one base away. V and J are TRBV5-1 and TRBJ2-1; the D gene could be TRBD1 or TRBD2 (5 bases each). There are 12 residues in the CDR3. Germline V gives CDR1 SGHRS, CDR2 YFSETQ. This chain's CDR3 is CASSWDGNEHFF. The DNA of the CDR3 is TGCGCCAGCAGCTGGGACGGTAATGAGCACTTCTTC.

V and J are TRBV6-2 or TRBV6-3 and TRBJ1-4, with D possibly TRBD1 on 5 matching bases. With 4 bases removed from V and 8 bases from J, the gap between germline ends came to 14 bases. The germline CDR1 and CDR2 sequences are MNHEY and SVGEGT. The CDR3 covers 14 residues. The CDR3 loop reads CASSSSGLREKLFF. In nucleotides, the CDR3 is TGTGCCAGCAGTTCCTCGGGGCTCCGGGAAAAACTGTTTTTT.

This clonotype has just a few counts. The chain employs TRBV5-1 and TRBJ2-7, with D uncertain. The CDR3 covers 14 residues. Trimming pared 0 bases from V and 3 bases from J, leaving 10 bases between. The germline gives CDR1 SGHRS, CDR2 YFSETQ. CDR3 DNA sequence: TGCGCCAGCAGCTTGGTTTCATCGGTCTACGAGCAGTACTTC. Protein sequence: CASSLVSSVYEQYF.